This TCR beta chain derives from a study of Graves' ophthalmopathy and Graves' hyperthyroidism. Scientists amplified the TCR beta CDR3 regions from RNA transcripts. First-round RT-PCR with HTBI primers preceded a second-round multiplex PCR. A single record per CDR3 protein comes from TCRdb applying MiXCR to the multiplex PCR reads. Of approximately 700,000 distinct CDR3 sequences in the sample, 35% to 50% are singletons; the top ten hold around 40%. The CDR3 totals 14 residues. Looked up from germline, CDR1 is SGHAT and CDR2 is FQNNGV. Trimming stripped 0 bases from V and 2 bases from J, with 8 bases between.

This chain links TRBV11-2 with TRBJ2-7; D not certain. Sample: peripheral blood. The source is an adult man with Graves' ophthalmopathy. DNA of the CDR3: TGTGCCAGCAGCTTAGATCCAGGCGCCTACGAGCAGTACTTC. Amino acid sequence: CASSLDPGAYEQYF.